This T cell receptor beta chain was sequenced in a study of blood T cell repertoires in COVID-19. Overall study context: The United States, Italy and Spain provided the acute and convalescent COVID-19 samples. Sources were T cells, B-cell-depleted T cells, or PBMCs; the material itself was cDNA or gDNA.

This clone was recorded a few times. The sample has other DNA sequences that encode this CDR3 too. In the authors' methods: Amplification from reference gene primers served as the basis for estimated nucleated cell counts. Sequenced by immunoSEQ multiplex PCR; TCRdb stores in-frame clones only, minus some. D and trimming were read from the DNA, whereas the V and J calls and clone size are those reported in that table. The sample records around 240,000 clones, around 85% being singletons. Germline V gene data show CDR1 as SGDLS and CDR2 as YYNGEE. This CDR3 contains 14 residues. V shed 0 bases and J shed 2 bases, with 9 bases lying between them.

This sequence originates from a woman in her twenties or thirties who had recovered from COVID-19. The sample taken for sequencing was peripheral blood. J is TRBJ2-7 and V is TRBV9; tentatively, D is TRBD2 (6 bases). CDR3 sequence: CASSVGGVTYEQYF. The CDR3 DNA follows: TGTGCCAGCAGCGTAGGGGGGGTAACCTACGAGCAGTACTTC.